The rows below give T cell receptor beta chains drawn from one sample of a study of T-cell memory formation after mild COVID-19. From the 5' RACE reads, TCRdb called clonotypes with MiXCR, one entry per CDR3 protein. The sample includes about 430,000 distinct CDR3 sequences, 20% to 25% seen only once; the top ten take about 8.7%. Sequencing was done on a sample of PBMCs or a T cell subset sorted from them (not recorded which). These receptor sequences come from an adult woman who had mild COVID-19 (a few samples of this study predate the infection). Cell type and time point are not known. CDR3s include the opening cysteine and the closing phenylalanine or tryptophan. The order of the fields is D gene, J gene, clone size, V gene, CDR3 DNA, CDR3 protein. D genes are given only for firm matches. The listing skips clone size in some rows; elsewhere it reads once, few, many or a size class.

>-|TRBJ1-1|few|TRBV4-3
TGCGCCAGCAGCCATACATCAGGGCGTCTCGCTGAAGCTTTCTTT
CASSHTSGRLAEAFF
>TRBD1|TRBJ1-1|-|TRBV12-3/TRBV12-4
TGTGCCAGCAGTTTAGGGGACAGGGACACTGAAGCTTTCTTT
CASSLGDRDTEAFF
>TRBD1|TRBJ2-7|-|TRBV6-2/TRBV6-3
TGTGCCAGCAGATACAGGGGCCTCTACGAGCAGTACTTC
CASRYRGLYEQYF
>-|TRBJ2-5|-|TRBV7-2
TGTGCCAGCAGCCCAAACAGTCGCGGGGAGACCCAGTACTTC
CASSPNSRGETQYF
>TRBD1|TRBJ2-5|few|TRBV6-6
TGTGCCAGCAACAGGGGTACGAGGGAGACCCAGTACTTC
CASNRGTRETQYF
>TRBD1|TRBJ2-4|many|TRBV20-1
TGCAGTGCTAGTGGACAGGGAGGAGCCAAAAACATTCAGTACTTC
CSASGQGGAKNIQYF
>-|TRBJ2-5|few|TRBV18
TGTGCCAGCTCACCACAGGGGATCGAGACCCAGTACTTC
CASSPQGIETQYF
>TRBD2|TRBJ2-7|few|TRBV5-1
TGCGCCAGCAGCTCGCGGGGGGGCTCCTACGAGCAGTACTTC
CASSSRGGSYEQYF
>-|TRBJ2-3|-|TRBV2
TGTGCCAGCAAGGGCGGTACGAGCACAGATACGCAGTATTTT
CASKGGTSTDTQYF
>TRBD1|TRBJ1-2|few|TRBV5-1
TGCGCCAGCAGCTGGGGGACAGGGTTTGGCTACACCTTC
CASSWGTGFGYTF
>TRBD2|TRBJ2-1|-|TRBV5-1
TGCGCCAGCAGCCCTCAGACTAGCGGGACGGGGGATGAGCAGTTCTTC
CASSPQTSGTGDEQFF
>-|TRBJ1-2|-|TRBV4-1
TGCGCCAGCAGCCAAGGGCAGGGAGATGGCTACACCTTC
CASSQGQGDGYTF
>-|TRBJ2-7|-|TRBV20-1
TGCAGTGCTAGACGGGACCTGGCTAGGTACGAGCAGTACTTC
CSARRDLARYEQYF
>-|TRBJ1-4|-|TRBV11-2
TGTGCCAGCAGTCGACAGCCCACAACTAATGAAAAACTGTTTTTT
CASSRQPTTNEKLFF
>-|TRBJ2-3|-|TRBV11-2
TGTGCCAGCAGCTTTCACCTCCCCGATACGCAGTATTTT
CASSFHLPDTQYF
>-|TRBJ1-5|-|TRBV12-3/TRBV12-4
TGTGCCAGCAGTTTTGGAGGTCCGCGGTATAATCAGCCCCAGCATTTT
CASSFGGPRYNQPQHF
>TRBD1|TRBJ2-5|few|TRBV29-1
TGCAGCGTGGGACAGGGGTCTGGAACGACCCAGTACTTC
CSVGQGSGTTQYF
>TRBD1|TRBJ1-6|-|TRBV29-1
TGCAGCGCCGGGACAGGGGATAATTCACCCCTCCACTTT
CSAGTGDNSPLHF
>-|TRBJ1-1|few|TRBV20-1
TGCAGTGCTAGAGATCCGGGACGGGTAAACACTGAAGCTTTCTTT
CSARDPGRVNTEAFF
>TRBD1|TRBJ1-2|few|TRBV7-2
TGTGCCAGCAGGGGACAGGGGGCATCTTATGGCTACACCTTC
CASRGQGASYGYTF
>-|TRBJ2-7|many|TRBV5-1
TGCGCCAGCAGCAGAAGCGGCCTCAATGACGAGCAGTACTTC
CASSRSGLNDEQYF
>TRBD2|TRBJ2-5|-|TRBV9
TGTGCCAGCAGCGTAGGACTAGCGGAAGAGACCCAGTACTTC
CASSVGLAEETQYF
>TRBD1|TRBJ1-3|-|TRBV2
TGTGCCAGCAGGGCGGACAGGGCTGGAAACACCATATATTTT
CASRADRAGNTIYF
>TRBD1|TRBJ1-1|-|TRBV7-9
TGTGCCAGCAGCCTTACTAGACAGGGAGACACTGAAGCTTTCTTT
CASSLTRQGDTEAFF
>TRBD2|TRBJ2-1|few|TRBV7-2
TGTGCCAGCAGCCGACCTAGCGGGAGGGGCAATGAGCAGTTCTTC
CASSRPSGRGNEQFF
>TRBD2|TRBJ2-1|few|TRBV24-1
TGTGCCACCAGAGAATCTAGCGGTGCCTACAATGAGCAGTTCTTC
CATRESSGAYNEQFF
>-|TRBJ2-5|-|TRBV29-1
TGCAGCGTTGATCCCAGAACGCAAGAGACCCAGTACTTC
CSVDPRTQETQYF
>-|TRBJ2-7|-|TRBV4-2
TGTGCCAGCAGCCAGTTGGACTACTACGAGCAGTACTTC
CASSQLDYYEQYF
>-|TRBJ1-1|-|TRBV20-1
TGCAGTGCTAGACTGGGACGGAAGAACACTGAAGCTTTCTTT
CSARLGRKNTEAFF
>-|TRBJ2-1|-|TRBV7-9
TGTGCCAGCAGCTTAGGGGTAGGGGCCAATGAGCAGTTCTTC
CASSLGVGANEQFF
>-|TRBJ1-5|-|TRBV6-5
TGTGCCAGCAGTCCCGTTGGGGGTACGGGTCAGCCCCAGCATTTT
CASSPVGGTGQPQHF
>TRBD1|TRBJ2-1|few|TRBV4-2
TGTGCCAGCAGCCACCGGGACAGGGTATTCAATGAGCAGTTCTTC
CASSHRDRVFNEQFF
>-|TRBJ2-7|-|TRBV7-6
TGTGCCAGCAGCTTAGACGGACCGGCTAGCAACGAGCAGTACTTC
CASSLDGPASNEQYF
>-|TRBJ1-1|few|TRBV15
TGTGCCACCAGCAGAGAGGGCCCCGGGCAGGGCAGGGTATCACCTGAAGCTTTCTTT
CATSREGPGQGRVSPEAFF
>-|TRBJ1-5|many|TRBV6-1
TGTGCCAGCAGTCCCGGACGGTTGGCCCAGCATTTT
CASSPGRLAQHF
>TRBD2|TRBJ2-3|-|TRBV7-2
TGTGCCAGCAGTTCCTATCCCCACACTAGCGGAGGGGATACGCAGTATTTT
CASSSYPHTSGGDTQYF
>-|TRBJ2-2|-|TRBV9
TGTGCCAGCAGCGTAGGTTTCTCCCCCAGTGGCACCGGGGAGCTGTTTTTT
CASSVGFSPSGTGELFF
>-|TRBJ1-4|-|TRBV20-1
TGCAGTGCTAGCTCTCGTCATTATGAAAAACTGTTTTTT
CSASSRHYEKLFF
>-|TRBJ2-3|-|TRBV7-9
TGTGCCAGCAGCCCGTGGGGTAGGGACACAGATACGCAGTATTTT
CASSPWGRDTDTQYF
>-|TRBJ1-3|-|TRBV24-1
TGTGCCACCAGTGAACCGAGCTCTGGAAACACCATATATTTT
CATSEPSSGNTIYF
>-|TRBJ2-3|-|TRBV5-6
TGTGCCAGCAGCTTGGGTGCGACAACTAGCACAGATACGCAGTATTTT
CASSLGATTSTDTQYF
>-|TRBJ1-1|few|TRBV12-3/TRBV12-4
TGTGCCAGCAGCCGGGACAACGGGTCGGCTTTCTTT
CASSRDNGSAFF
>TRBD1|TRBJ2-7|-|TRBV2
TGTGCCAGCACGGACCCAGGCAGGGGGTGGATGGAGCAGTACTTC
CASTDPGRGWMEQYF
>TRBD1|TRBJ1-2|-|TRBV24-1
TGTGCCACCAGTGACTCCGGGACAGGAAGCTATGGCTACACCTTC
CATSDSGTGSYGYTF
>-|TRBJ2-7|-|TRBV20-1
TGCAGTGCTAGAGTCAGGGGATCCTACGAGCAGTACTTC
CSARVRGSYEQYF
>TRBD2|TRBJ2-1|-|TRBV7-8
TGTGCCAGCAGCTTACGGCCTAGCGGGAGTTCCTACAATGAGCAGTTCTTC
CASSLRPSGSSYNEQFF
>-|TRBJ1-2|-|TRBV6-2/TRBV6-3
TGTGCCAGCAGCGGCCGGACGACGAACTATGGCTACACCTTC
CASSGRTTNYGYTF
>TRBD2|TRBJ2-1|few|TRBV12-3/TRBV12-4
TGTGCCAGCAGTTCTCGACTAGCGGGAGAGAACAATGAGCAGTTCTTC
CASSSRLAGENNEQFF
>-|TRBJ2-7|once|TRBV20-1
TGCAGTGCTAGTAAGACACGGACAGCCGACTACGAGCAGTACTTC
CSASKTRTADYEQYF
>-|TRBJ1-4|-|TRBV6-1
TGTGCCAGCAGGAGACAGGATTCAACTAATGAAAAACTGTTTTTT
CASRRQDSTNEKLFF
>TRBD2|TRBJ2-1|many|TRBV4-2
TGTGCCAGCAGCCAAGAGCGGGGGGGCTTCAATGAGCAGTTCTTC
CASSQERGGFNEQFF
>-|TRBJ2-3|few|TRBV7-3
TGTGCCAGCAGCATGGGACCCCCGCCAGATACGCAGTATTTT
CASSMGPPPDTQYF
>-|TRBJ1-1|-|TRBV20-1
TGCAGTGCTAGAGATTTAAATGGGGCCGAAAACACTGAAGCTTTCTTT
CSARDLNGAENTEAFF
>-|TRBJ1-6|-|TRBV4-1
TGCGCCAGCAGCCAAGAGAGGGCGGGTTCACCCCTCCACTTT
CASSQERAGSPLHF
>-|TRBJ1-2|-|TRBV10-3
TGTGCCATCAGTGCCACGGGGGGGGACTATGGCTACACCTTC
CAISATGGDYGYTF
>TRBD1|TRBJ1-5|few|TRBV12-3/TRBV12-4
TGTGCCAGCAGTTTCGCTTCGACAGGGGGGAGGCTAGACAATCAGCCCCAGCATTTT
CASSFASTGGRLDNQPQHF
>TRBD1|TRBJ1-2|few|TRBV3-1
TGTGCCAGCAGCCCGAGGACAGGGGTGGGGTTTTACTATGGCTACACCTTC
CASSPRTGVGFYYGYTF